The 5 T cell receptor beta chains below were found in one sample sequenced in a study of cytomegalovirus exposure and HLA in healthy donors. Vbeta (60) and Jbeta (13) primers were used in the PCR. Libraries were prepared by immunoSEQ multiplex PCR; TCRdb keeps only in-frame clonotypes and omits some of them. The table has more than 50,000 clones, roughly 70% seen once. Source material: PBMCs. All receptors come from a man in his fifties or sixties in good health and CMV-seropositive.

The chain has TRBV30 and TRBJ2-3, with TRBD1 matching over 10 bases. V was pared by 5 bases and J by 1 base, with 3 bases of the junction left unmatched. Germline-derived CDR1 and CDR2 are GTSNPN and SVGIG (reference sequence). The CDR3 totals 14 residues. CDR3 amino acids: CAWAGTGGTDTQYF. CDR3 sequence (DNA): TGTGCCTGGGCCGGGACAGGGGGCACAGATACGCAGTATTTT.

J is TRBJ2-1 and V is TRBV7-6, with 11 bases aligning to TRBD2. This CDR3 spans 16 amino acids. CDR1 SGHVS and CDR2 FNYEAQ come from the germline V gene. J was trimmed by 6 bases and V by 2 bases; bases with no gene match: 6. CDR3 DNA: TGTGCCAGCAGCTTACCATTAGCGGGAGGGGGCAATGAGCAGTTCTTC. This translates into CASSLPLAGGGNEQFF. Full variable domain (rest looked up from reference TRBV7-6 and TRBJ2-1): GAGVSQSPRYKVTKRGQDVALRCDPISGHVSLYWYRQALGQGPEFLTYFNYEAQQDKSGLPNDRFSAERPEGSISTLTIQRTEQRDSAMYRCASSLPLAGGGNEQFFGPGTRLTVL.

This clone was found a few times. The V and J genes are TRBV9 and TRBJ2-1, with 8 positions matching TRBD2. After removal of 3 bases from V and 0 bases from J, the junction contained 8 bases not matched to a gene. The germline gives CDR1 SGDLS, CDR2 YYNGEE. The CDR3 is 17 residues long. CDR3 in amino acids: CASSELGGGSSYNEQFF. DNA for the CDR3: TGTGCCAGCAGCGAGCTCGGCGGGGGGAGCTCCTACAATGAGCAGTTCTTC.

V gene TRBV9 combines with J gene TRBJ2-5, with 8 bases lining up with TRBD1. Germline CDR1 is SGDLS and CDR2 is YYNGEE. The CDR3 has 15 amino acids. J lost 5 bases, V lost 4 bases, and 10 bases had no gene match. The DNA for the CDR3 is TGTGCCAGCAGCACCAGGGGGCTTATACAGGAGACCCAGTACTTC. It encodes CASSTRGLIQETQYF.

The chain has TRBV21-1 and TRBJ2-1; the table's D gene call, TRBD2, was not cross checked with the DNA. TRBV21-1 is a known pseudogene. This CDR3 has 15 amino acids. The CDR3 DNA follows: TGTGCCAGCCATCCCAATCTCCGGGGCTACAATGAGCAGTTCTTC. Amino acids: CASHPNLRGYNEQFF.